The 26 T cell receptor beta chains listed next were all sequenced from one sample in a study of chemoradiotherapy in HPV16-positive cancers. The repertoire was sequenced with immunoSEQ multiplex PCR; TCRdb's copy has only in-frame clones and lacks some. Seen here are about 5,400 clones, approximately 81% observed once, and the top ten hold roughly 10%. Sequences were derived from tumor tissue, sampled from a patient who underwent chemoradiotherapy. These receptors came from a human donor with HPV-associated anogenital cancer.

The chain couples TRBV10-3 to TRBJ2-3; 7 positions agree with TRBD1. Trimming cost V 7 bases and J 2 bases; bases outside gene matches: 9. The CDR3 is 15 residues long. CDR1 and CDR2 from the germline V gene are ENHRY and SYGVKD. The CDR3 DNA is TGTGCCATCACCCGAGGCGACAGGGACACAGATACGCAGTATTTT. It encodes CAITRGDRDTDTQYF.

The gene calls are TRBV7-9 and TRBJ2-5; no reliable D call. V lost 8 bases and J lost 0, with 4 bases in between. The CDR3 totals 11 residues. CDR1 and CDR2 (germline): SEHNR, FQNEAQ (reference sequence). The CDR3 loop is CASAYQETQYF. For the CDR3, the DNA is TGTGCCAGCGCATACCAAGAGACCCAGTACTTC.

This CDR3 is CASSPRAQLAGVNTGELFF. As DNA, the CDR3 is TGTGCCAGCAGCCCGAGGGCCCAGCTAGCCGGAGTGAACACCGGGGAGCTGTTTTTT. The chain joins TRBV7-6 to TRBJ2-2; tentative D call: TRBD2 (5 bases). V was shortened by 5 bases and J by 1 base, with 23 bases between the two germline ends. Germline CDR1 and CDR2: SGHVS and FNYEAQ. This CDR3 contains 19 residues.

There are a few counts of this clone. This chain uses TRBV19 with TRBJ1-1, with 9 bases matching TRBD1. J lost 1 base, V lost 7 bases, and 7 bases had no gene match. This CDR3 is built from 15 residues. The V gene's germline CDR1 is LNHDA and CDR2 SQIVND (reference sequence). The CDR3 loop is CASIRTGDKNTEAFF. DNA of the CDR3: TGTGCCAGTATCCGGACAGGGGATAAGAACACTGAAGCTTTCTTT.

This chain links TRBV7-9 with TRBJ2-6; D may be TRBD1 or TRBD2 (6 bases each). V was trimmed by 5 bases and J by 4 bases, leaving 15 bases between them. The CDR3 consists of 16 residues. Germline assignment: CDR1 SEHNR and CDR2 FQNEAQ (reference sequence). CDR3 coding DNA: TGTGCCAGCAGCCCCACGGGGGCGGGAGGGGCCAACGTCCTGACTTTC. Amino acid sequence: CASSPTGAGGANVLTF.

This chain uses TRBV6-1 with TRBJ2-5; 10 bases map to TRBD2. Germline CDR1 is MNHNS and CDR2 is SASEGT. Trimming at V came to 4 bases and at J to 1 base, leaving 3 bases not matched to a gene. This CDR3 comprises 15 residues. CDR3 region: CASSGRTSGQETQYF. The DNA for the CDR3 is TGTGCCAGCAGTGGAAGGACTAGCGGCCAAGAGACCCAGTACTTC.

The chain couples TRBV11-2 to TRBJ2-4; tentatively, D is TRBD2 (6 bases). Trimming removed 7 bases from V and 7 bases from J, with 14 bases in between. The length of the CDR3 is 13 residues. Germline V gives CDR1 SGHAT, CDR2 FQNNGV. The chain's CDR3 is CASTSTRNNIQYF. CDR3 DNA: TGTGCCAGCACCTCGACTAGGAATAACATTCAGTACTTC. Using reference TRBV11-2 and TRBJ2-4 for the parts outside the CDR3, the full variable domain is EAGVAQSPRYKIIEKRQSVAFWCNPISGHATLYWYQQILGQGPKLLIQFQNNGVVDDSQLPKDRFSAERLKGVDSTLKIQPAKLEDSAVYLCASTSTRNNIQYFGAGTRLSVL.

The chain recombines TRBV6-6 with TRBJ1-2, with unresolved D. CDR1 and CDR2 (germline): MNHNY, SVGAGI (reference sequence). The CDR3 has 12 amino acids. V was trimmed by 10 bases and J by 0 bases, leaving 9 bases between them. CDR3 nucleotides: TGTGCCACCAGACTCACTAACTATGGCTACACCTTC. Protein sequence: CATRLTNYGYTF.

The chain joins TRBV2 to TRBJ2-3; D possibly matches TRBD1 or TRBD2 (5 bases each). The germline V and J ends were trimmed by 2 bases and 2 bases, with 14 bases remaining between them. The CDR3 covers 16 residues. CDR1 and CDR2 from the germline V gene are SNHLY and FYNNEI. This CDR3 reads CASSESGGSFTDTQYF. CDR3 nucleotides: TGTGCCAGCAGTGAATCTGGGGGATCCTTCACAGATACGCAGTATTTT.

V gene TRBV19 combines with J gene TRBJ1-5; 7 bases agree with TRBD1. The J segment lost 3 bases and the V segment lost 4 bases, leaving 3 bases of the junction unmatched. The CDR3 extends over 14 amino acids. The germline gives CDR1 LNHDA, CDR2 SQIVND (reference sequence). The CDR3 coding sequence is TGTGCCAGTAGTACTGGACAGGACAATCAGCCCCAGCATTTT. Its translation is CASSTGQDNQPQHF.

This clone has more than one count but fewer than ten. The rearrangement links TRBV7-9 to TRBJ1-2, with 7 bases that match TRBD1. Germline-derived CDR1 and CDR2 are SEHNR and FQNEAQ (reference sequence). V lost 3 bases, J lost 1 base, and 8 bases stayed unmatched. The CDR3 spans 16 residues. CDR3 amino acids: CASSFSGDRNNYGYTF. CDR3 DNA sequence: TGTGCCAGCAGCTTTTCAGGGGACAGAAATAACTATGGCTACACCTTC.

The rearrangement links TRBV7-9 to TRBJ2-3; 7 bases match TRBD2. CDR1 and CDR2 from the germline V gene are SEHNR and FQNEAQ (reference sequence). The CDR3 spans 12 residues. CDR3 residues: CALGGGTDTQYF. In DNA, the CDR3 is TGTGCGCTGGGGGGGGGCACAGATACGCAGTATTTT. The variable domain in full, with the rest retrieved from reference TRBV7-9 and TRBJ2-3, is DTGVSQNPRHKITKRGQNVTFRCDPISEHNRLYWYRQTLGQGPEFLTYFQNEAQLEKSRLLSDRFSAERPKGSFSTLEIQRTEQGDSAMYLCALGGGTDTQYFGPGTRLTVL.

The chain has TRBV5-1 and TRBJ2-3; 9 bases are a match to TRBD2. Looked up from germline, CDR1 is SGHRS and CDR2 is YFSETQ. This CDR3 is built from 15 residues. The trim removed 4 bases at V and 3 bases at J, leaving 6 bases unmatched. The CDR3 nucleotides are TGCGCCAGCAGCGTCGAAGCGGGGGGAACAGATACGCAGTATTTT. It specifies CASSVEAGGTDTQYF.

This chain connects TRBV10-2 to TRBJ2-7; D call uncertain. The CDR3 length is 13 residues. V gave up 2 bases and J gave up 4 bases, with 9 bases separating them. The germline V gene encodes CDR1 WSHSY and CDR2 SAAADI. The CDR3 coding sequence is TGCGCCAGCAGTGAGAGACTGTATTACGAGCAGTACTTC. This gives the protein CASSERLYYEQYF.

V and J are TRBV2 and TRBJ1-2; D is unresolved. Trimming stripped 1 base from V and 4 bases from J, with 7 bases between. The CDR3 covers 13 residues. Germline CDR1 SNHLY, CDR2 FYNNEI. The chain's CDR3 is CASSEGTFYGYTF. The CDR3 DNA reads TGTGCCAGCAGTGAAGGGACCTTCTATGGCTACACCTTC.

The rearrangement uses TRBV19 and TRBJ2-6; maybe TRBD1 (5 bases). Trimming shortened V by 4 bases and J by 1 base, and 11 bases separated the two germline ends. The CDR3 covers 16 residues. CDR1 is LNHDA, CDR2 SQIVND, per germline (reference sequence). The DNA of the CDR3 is TGTGCCAGTAGTACGGATCAGGGTTCTGGGGCCAACGTCCTGACTTTC. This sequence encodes CASSTDQGSGANVLTF.

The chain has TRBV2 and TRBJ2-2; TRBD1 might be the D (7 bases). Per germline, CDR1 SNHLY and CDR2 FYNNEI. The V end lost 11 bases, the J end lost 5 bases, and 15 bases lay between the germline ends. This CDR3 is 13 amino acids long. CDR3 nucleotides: TGTGCCGGGGGGACAGCGCGAACCGGGGAGCTGTTTTTT. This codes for CAGGTARTGELFF.

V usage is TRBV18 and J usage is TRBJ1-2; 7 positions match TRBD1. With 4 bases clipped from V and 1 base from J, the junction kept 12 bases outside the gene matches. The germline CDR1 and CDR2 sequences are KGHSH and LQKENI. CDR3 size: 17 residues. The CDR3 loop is CASSRTGPGQNNYGYTF. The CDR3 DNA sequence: TGTGCCAGCTCACGTACGGGACCGGGACAGAATAACTATGGCTACACCTTC.

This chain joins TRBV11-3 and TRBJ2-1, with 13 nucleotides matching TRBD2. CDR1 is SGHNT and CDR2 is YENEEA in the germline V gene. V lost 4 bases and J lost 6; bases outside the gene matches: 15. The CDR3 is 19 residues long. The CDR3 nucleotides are TGTGCCAGCAGCTCAACTCCACCGGGACTAGCGGGGAGGAGCAATGAGCAGTTCTTC. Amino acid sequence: CASSSTPPGLAGRSNEQFF.

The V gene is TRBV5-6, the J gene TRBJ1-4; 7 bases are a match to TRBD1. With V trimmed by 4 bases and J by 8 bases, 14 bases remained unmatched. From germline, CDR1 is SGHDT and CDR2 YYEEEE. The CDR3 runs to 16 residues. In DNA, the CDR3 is TGTGCCAGCAGCCTAGTTCAGACAGGGTCTTTGGAAAAACTGTTTTTT. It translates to CASSLVQTGSLEKLFF.

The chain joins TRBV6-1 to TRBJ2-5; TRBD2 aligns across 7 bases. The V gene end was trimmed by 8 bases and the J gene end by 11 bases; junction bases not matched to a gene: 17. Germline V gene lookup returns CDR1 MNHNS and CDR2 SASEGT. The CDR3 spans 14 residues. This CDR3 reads CASVGGSSFDGQYF. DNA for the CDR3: TGTGCCAGCGTCGGGGGGTCCAGCTTCGATGGGCAGTACTTC.

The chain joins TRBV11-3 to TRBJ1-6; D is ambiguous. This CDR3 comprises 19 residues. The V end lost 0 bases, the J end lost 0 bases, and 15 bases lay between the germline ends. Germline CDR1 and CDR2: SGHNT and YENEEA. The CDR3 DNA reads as TGTGCCAGCAGCTTAGATATCGAGGGAATCAGCTCCTATAATTCACCCCTCCACTTT. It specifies CASSLDIEGISSYNSPLHF.

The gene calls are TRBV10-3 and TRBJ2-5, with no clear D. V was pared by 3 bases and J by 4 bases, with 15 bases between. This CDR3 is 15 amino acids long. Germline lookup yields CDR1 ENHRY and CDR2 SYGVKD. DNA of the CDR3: TGTGCCATCAGTGATGTAGGAGATTCTGCAGAGACCCAGTACTTC. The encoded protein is CAISDVGDSAETQYF.

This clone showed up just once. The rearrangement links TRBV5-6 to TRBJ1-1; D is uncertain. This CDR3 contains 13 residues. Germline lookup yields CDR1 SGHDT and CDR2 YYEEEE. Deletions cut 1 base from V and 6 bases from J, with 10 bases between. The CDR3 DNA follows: TGTGCCAGCAGCTTGAGTATTAGGGCTGAAGCTTTCTTT. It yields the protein CASSLSIRAEAFF.

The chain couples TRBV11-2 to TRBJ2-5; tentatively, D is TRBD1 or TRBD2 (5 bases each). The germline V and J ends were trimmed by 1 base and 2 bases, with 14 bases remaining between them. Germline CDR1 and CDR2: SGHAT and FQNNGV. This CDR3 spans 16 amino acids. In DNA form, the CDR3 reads TGTGCCAGCAGCTTAGCCCTGTGGGGACCTCAAGAGACCCAGTACTTC. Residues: CASSLALWGPQETQYF. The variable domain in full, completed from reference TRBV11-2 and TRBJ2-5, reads EAGVAQSPRYKIIEKRQSVAFWCNPISGHATLYWYQQILGQGPKLLIQFQNNGVVDDSQLPKDRFSAERLKGVDSTLKIQPAKLEDSAVYLCASSLALWGPQETQYFGPGTRLLVL.

The CDR3 nucleotides are TGTGCCAGCAGCCAAGATCGCGGGGCTAGAAACACCATATATTTT. It codes for CASSQDRGARNTIYF. The rearrangement links TRBV4-2 to TRBJ1-3; TRBD1 might be the D (5 bases). CDR3 size: 15 residues. The V gene lost 0 bases and the J gene lost 5 bases, with 11 bases spanning the gap. CDR1 is LGHNA, CDR2 YNFKEQ, per germline.